A selection of T cell receptor beta chains follows, all from one sample in a study of Ad26.COV2.S vaccination and SARS-CoV-2 variants. The table came from immunoSEQ multiplex PCR; TCRdb's copy has only in-frame clones and leaves some out. The sample comprises some 420,000 clones, 88% of which are singletons, and 3.6% rests with the top ten. Sequences were derived from peripheral blood, sampled in a trial of Ad26.COV2.S vaccine versus placebo. The receptor source for this set is a person aged 18-65 years who received the Ad26.COV2.S COVID-19 vaccine or a placebo. CDR3s include the opening cysteine and the closing phenylalanine or tryptophan. D genes are given only for firm matches. Only part of the rows carry a size: once, few, many, or a class if the clone is expanded.

j_call	clone_size	d_call	v_call	cdr3_aa	cdr3_nt
TRBJ1-5	-	TRBD1	TRBV6-2/TRBV6-3	CASSIRGLNQPQHF	TGTGCCAGCAGTATCAGGGGGCTGAATCAGCCCCAGCATTTT
TRBJ1-2	-	-	TRBV4-3	CASSQVGANYGYTF	TGCGCCAGCAGCCAAGTTGGTGCTAACTATGGCTACACCTTC
TRBJ2-1	-	TRBD2	TRBV6-2/TRBV6-3	CASSYLTSGGVSYNEQFF	TGTGCCAGCAGTTACCTAACTAGCGGGGGGGTCTCCTACAATGAGCAGTTCTTC
TRBJ2-2	-	-	TRBV6-5	CASGRGAITGELFF	TGTGCCAGCGGGAGGGGGGCCATCACCGGGGAGCTGTTTTTT
TRBJ1-1	-	-	TRBV5-1	CASSYQGGEAFF	TGCGCCAGCAGCTATCAGGGAGGTGAAGCTTTCTTT
TRBJ1-1	few	-	TRBV7-3	CASSLNPDTEAFF	TGTGCCAGCAGCTTAAATCCGGACACTGAAGCTTTCTTT
TRBJ1-2	-	-	TRBV6-5	CASSRPIHYGYTF	TGTGCCAGCAGTCGACCAATACACTATGGCTACACCTTC
TRBJ1-2	-	-	TRBV19	CASKQAGYGYTF	TGTGCCAGTAAGCAGGCGGGGTATGGCTACACCTTC
TRBJ2-7	-	TRBD1	TRBV11-1	CASSAGTGPYEQYF	TGTGCCAGCAGCGCCGGGACAGGTCCTTACGAGCAGTACTTC
TRBJ2-7	-	-	TRBV28	CASSLGGGPKEQYF	TGTGCCAGCAGTTTAGGGGGGGGGCCGAAGGAGCAGTACTTC
TRBJ2-5	-	TRBD2	TRBV11-2	CASSPSGGAETQYF	TGTGCCAGCAGCCCCTCCGGGGGGGCGGAGACCCAGTACTTC
TRBJ2-7	-	-	TRBV5-1	CASRIDNYEQYF	TGCGCCAGCAGAATAGACAACTACGAGCAGTACTTC
TRBJ2-7	once	TRBD1	TRBV7-9	CASSSSTGGSSYEQYF	TGTGCCAGCAGCTCTTCGACAGGGGGCAGCTCCTACGAGCAGTACTTC
TRBJ2-7	-	TRBD1	TRBV10-1	CASSGWTGGIYEQYF	TGCGCCAGCAGTGGGTGGACAGGGGGCATCTACGAGCAGTACTTC
TRBJ1-1	-	-	TRBV4-1	CASSQGRPISGNTEAFF	TGCGCCAGCAGCCAAGGTCGCCCCATATCAGGGAACACTGAAGCTTTCTTT
TRBJ2-2	-	-	TRBV6-2/TRBV6-3	CASSHFTGELFF	TGTGCCAGCAGTCATTTTACCGGGGAGCTGTTTTTT
TRBJ1-4	-	-	TRBV6-5	CASSLEATTNEKLFF	TGTGCCAGCTCCCTAGAGGCTACAACTAATGAAAAACTGTTTTTT
TRBJ2-2	-	TRBD1	TRBV5-1	CASSFENSGGEGTGELFF	TGCGCCAGCAGCTTTGAGAATTCAGGGGGCGAAGGGACCGGGGAGCTGTTTTTT
TRBJ1-4	-	TRBD1	TRBV28	CASSRDRNEKLFF	TGTGCCAGCAGCCGGGACAGGAATGAAAAACTGTTTTTT
TRBJ2-7	-	-	TRBV6-5	CASSYFPSGQQYF	TGTGCCAGCAGTTACTTCCCGTCGGGACAGCAGTACTTC
TRBJ2-1	-	TRBD2	TRBV9	CASSVVASGARRDEQFF	TGTGCCAGCAGCGTAGTCGCTAGCGGGGCCCGTCGGGATGAGCAGTTCTTC
TRBJ2-7	-	-	TRBV4-1	CASSQVSGVDEQYF	TGCGCCAGCAGCCAAGTTTCCGGGGTTGACGAGCAGTACTTC
TRBJ2-1	-	-	TRBV7-3	CASSLSPAAKGWDEQFF	TGTGCCAGCAGCTTAAGTCCGGCCGCAAAGGGGTGGGATGAGCAGTTCTTC
TRBJ2-1	-	-	TRBV4-3	CASSQMVRENNEQFF	TGCGCCAGCAGCCAAATGGTCAGGGAGAACAATGAGCAGTTCTTC
TRBJ1-1	-	-	TRBV30	CAWSVWGGTEAFF	TGTGCCTGGAGTGTATGGGGGGGCACTGAAGCTTTCTTT
TRBJ1-6	-	-	TRBV5-6	CASSPGAGPKDFSPLHF	TGTGCCAGCAGCCCAGGAGCAGGGCCGAAAGACTTTTCACCCCTCCACTTT
TRBJ1-2	-	-	TRBV3-1/TRBV3-2	CASSYLGRRSYGYTF	TGTGCCAGCAGCTACCTCGGACGGAGGTCCTATGGCTACACCTTC
TRBJ2-3	few	-	TRBV5-4	CASSLVPQDTQYF	TGTGCCAGCAGCTTGGTCCCACAGGATACGCAGTATTTT
TRBJ2-1	-	-	TRBV12-3/TRBV12-4	CASSLNNEQFF	TGTGCCAGTTCATTGAACAATGAGCAGTTCTTC
TRBJ1-1	-	-	TRBV28	CASSPRAGGKPRETEAFF	TGTGCCAGCAGTCCCCGTGCGGGGGGGAAGCCGAGGGAAACTGAAGCTTTCTTT
TRBJ2-5	-	TRBD1	TRBV2	CASTNDRDQETQYF	TGTGCCAGCACCAACGACAGGGACCAAGAGACCCAGTACTTC
TRBJ1-1	-	-	TRBV19	CASTIRGRDPEAFF	TGTGCCAGTACCATCAGAGGACGGGACCCTGAAGCTTTCTTT
TRBJ2-2	-	-	TRBV25-1	CASRTTGNTGELFF	TGTGCCAGCAGGACGACAGGGAACACCGGGGAGCTGTTTTTT
TRBJ2-3	-	-	TRBV19	CASSSNTITDTQYF	TGTGCCAGTAGTTCAAACACGATCACAGATACGCAGTATTTT
TRBJ2-3	-	-	TRBV30	CAWSVASRTDTQYF	TGTGCCTGGAGTGTAGCGTCCCGCACAGATACGCAGTATTTT
TRBJ2-1	-	TRBD2	TRBV11-2	CASSLEAGVLNEQFF	TGTGCCAGCAGCTTAGAAGCGGGGGTACTAAATGAGCAGTTCTTC
TRBJ1-1	-	-	TRBV7-8	CASSQGGAGNTEAFF	TGTGCCAGCAGCCAAGGGGGTGCCGGGAACACTGAAGCTTTCTTT
TRBJ2-4	-	TRBD1	TRBV19	CASSASHWDRGILAKNIQYF	TGTGCCAGTAGTGCCAGTCATTGGGACAGGGGGATCTTAGCCAAAAACATTCAGTACTTC
TRBJ1-2	few	-	TRBV7-9	CASSSSEGYGYTF	TGTGCCAGCAGCTCTTCCGAAGGCTATGGCTACACCTTC
TRBJ2-1	once	TRBD1	TRBV6-4	CASNGTVNEQFF	TGTGCCAGTAACGGGACAGTCAATGAGCAGTTCTTC
TRBJ2-7	-	TRBD2	TRBV30	CAWSEYPPGGDPPWEQYF	TGTGCCTGGAGTGAGTACCCCCCGGGGGGGGACCCCCCTTGGGAGCAGTACTTC
TRBJ1-4	-	-	TRBV11-2	CASSLGGATNEKLFF	TGTGCCAGCAGCTTAGGGGGTGCAACTAATGAAAAACTGTTTTTT
TRBJ1-2	-	-	TRBV7-3	CASSSAEFRLYGYTF	TGTGCCAGCAGCTCAGCCGAGTTCCGTTTATATGGCTACACCTTC
TRBJ1-1	-	-	TRBV5-1	CASSTGPYNTEAFF	TGCGCCAGCAGCACGGGACCCTACAACACTGAAGCTTTCTTT
TRBJ2-2	-	-	TRBV7-3	CASSLQTATGELFF	TGTGCCAGCAGCTTGCAGACAGCCACCGGGGAGCTGTTTTTT
TRBJ2-7	once	-	TRBV18	CASSSQGYEQYF	TGTGCCAGCTCATCTCAGGGCTACGAGCAGTACTTC
TRBJ2-3	-	-	TRBV5-4	CASSSRRADTQYF	TGTGCCAGCAGCTCGAGGCGTGCAGATACGCAGTATTTT
TRBJ1-4	-	-	TRBV3-1/TRBV3-2	CASSQARYGEKLFF	TGTGCCAGCAGCCAAGCCCGGTATGGTGAAAAACTGTTTTTT
TRBJ2-7	-	-	TRBV4-1	CASSQLEGGWGQDEQYF	TGCGCCAGCAGCCAGCTAGAAGGTGGCTGGGGGCAGGACGAGCAGTACTTC